The source of this T cell receptor (beta chain) is a study of T cell changes during pregnancy in multiple sclerosis. TCRdb's copy holds only in-frame clones and misses some; the assay was immunoSEQ multiplex PCR. Of around 60,000 clones in the sample, around 90% are singletons; the top ten hold over 1.5%. The CDR3 consists of 16 residues. Trimming removed 4 bases at V and 1 base at J, with 15 bases between. In germline, CDR1 is SGHDT, CDR2 YYEEEE. This chain links TRBV5-6 with TRBJ2-4, with D possibly TRBD2 on 7 matching bases. The source material was peripheral blood, sampled in the first trimester of pregnancy. The sequence was collected from a female donor with multiple sclerosis, enrolled in a pregnancy study. The CDR3 DNA sequence: TGTGCCAGCAGCCCCTCGGGGGGCGCGGCCAAAAACATTCAGTACTTC. It yields the protein CASSPSGGAAKNIQYF.